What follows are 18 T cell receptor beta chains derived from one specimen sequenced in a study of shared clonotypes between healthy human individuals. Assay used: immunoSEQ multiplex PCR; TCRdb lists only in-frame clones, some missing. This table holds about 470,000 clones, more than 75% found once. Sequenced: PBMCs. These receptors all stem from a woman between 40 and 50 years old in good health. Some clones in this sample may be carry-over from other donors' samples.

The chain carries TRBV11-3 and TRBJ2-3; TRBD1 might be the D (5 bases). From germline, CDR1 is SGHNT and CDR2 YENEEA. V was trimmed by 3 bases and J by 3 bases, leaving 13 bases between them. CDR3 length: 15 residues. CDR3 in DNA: TGTGCCAGCAGCTTTTCTGGGGCTACGACAGATACGCAGTATTTT. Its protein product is CASSFSGATTDTQYF.

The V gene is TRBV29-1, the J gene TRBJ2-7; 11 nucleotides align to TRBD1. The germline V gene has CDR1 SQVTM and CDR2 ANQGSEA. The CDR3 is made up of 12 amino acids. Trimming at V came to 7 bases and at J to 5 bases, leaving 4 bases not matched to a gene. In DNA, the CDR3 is TGCAGCGGTGGACAGGGGGCCGACGAGCAGTACTTC. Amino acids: CSGGQGADEQYF.

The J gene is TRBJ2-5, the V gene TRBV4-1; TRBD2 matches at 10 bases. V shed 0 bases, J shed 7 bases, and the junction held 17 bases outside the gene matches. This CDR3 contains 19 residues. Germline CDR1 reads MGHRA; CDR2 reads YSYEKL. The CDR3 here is CASSQDYRASGRPGGTQYF. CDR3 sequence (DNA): TGCGCCAGCAGCCAAGATTATCGAGCTAGCGGGAGACCAGGAGGGACCCAGTACTTC.

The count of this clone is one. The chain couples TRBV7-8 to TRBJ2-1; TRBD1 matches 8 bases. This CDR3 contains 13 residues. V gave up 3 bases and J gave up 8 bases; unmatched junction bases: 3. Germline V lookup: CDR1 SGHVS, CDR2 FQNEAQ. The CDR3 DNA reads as TGTGCCAGCAGCTTGGACAGGGTTGATGAGCAGTTCTTC. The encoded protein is CASSLDRVDEQFF.

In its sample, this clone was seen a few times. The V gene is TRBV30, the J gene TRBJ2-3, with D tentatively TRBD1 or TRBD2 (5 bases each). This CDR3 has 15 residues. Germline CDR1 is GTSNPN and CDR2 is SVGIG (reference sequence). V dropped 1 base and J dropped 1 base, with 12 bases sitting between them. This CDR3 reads CAWSEVGTGTDTQYF. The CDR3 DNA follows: TGTGCCTGGAGTGAGGTGGGGACGGGCACAGATACGCAGTATTTT.

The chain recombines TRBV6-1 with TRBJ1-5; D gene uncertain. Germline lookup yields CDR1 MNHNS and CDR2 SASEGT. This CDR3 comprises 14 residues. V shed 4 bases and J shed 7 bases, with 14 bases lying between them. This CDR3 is CASSVEPLGQPQHF. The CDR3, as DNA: TGTGCCAGCAGTGTGGAGCCCCTCGGGCAGCCCCAGCATTTT.

CDR3 nucleotides: TGTGCCAGCAGCTTAGTCGGGGTTCGAAGCACTGAAGCTTTCTTT. Its protein is CASSLVGVRSTEAFF. The genes are TRBV7-2 and TRBJ1-1; unclear D gene. The CDR3 spans 15 residues. V was cut by 1 base and J by 4 bases, with 13 bases left in between. Germline CDR1 and CDR2: SGHTA and FQGNSA.

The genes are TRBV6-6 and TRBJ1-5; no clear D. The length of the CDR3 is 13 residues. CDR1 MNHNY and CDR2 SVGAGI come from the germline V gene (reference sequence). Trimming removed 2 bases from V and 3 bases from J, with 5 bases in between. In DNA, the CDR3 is TGTGCCAGCAGTTACGGAACCAATCAGCCCCAGCATTTT. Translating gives CASSYGTNQPQHF.

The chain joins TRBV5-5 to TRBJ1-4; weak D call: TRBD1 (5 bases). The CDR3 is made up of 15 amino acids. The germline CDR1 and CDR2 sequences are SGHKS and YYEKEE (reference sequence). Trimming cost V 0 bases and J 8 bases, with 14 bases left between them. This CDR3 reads CASSLARGAKEKLFF. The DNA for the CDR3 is TGTGCCAGCAGCTTGGCCCGTGGGGCCAAGGAAAAACTGTTTTTT.

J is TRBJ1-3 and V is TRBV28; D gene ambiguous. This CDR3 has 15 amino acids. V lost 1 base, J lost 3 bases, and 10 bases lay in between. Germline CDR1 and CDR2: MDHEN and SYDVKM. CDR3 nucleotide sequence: TGTGCCAGCAGTTTATTCTTGGGTGGTGGAAACACCATATATTTT. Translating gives CASSLFLGGGNTIYF.

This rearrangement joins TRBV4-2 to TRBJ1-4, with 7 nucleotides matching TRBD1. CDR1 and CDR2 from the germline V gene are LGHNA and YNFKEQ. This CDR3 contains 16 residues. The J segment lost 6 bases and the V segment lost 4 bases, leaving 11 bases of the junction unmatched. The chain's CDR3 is CASSPRPQGGDEKLFF. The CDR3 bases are TGTGCCAGCAGCCCCAGACCGCAGGGGGGAGATGAAAAACTGTTTTTT.

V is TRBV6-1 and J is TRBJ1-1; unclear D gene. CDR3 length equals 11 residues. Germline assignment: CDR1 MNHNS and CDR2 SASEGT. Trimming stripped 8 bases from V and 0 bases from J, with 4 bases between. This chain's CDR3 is CASQMNTEAFF. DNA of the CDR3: TGTGCCAGCCAAATGAACACTGAAGCTTTCTTT.

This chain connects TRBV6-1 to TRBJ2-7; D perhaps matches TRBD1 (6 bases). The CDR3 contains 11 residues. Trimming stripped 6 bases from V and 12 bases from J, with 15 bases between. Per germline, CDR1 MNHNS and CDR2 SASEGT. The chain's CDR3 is CASREMGAGYF. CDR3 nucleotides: TGTGCCAGCAGGGAAATGGGGGCGGGGTACTTC.

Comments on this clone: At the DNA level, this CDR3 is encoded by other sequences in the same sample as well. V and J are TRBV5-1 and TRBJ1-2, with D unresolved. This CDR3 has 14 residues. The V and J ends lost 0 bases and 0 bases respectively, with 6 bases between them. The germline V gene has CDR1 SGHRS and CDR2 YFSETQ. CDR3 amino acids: CASSLESPNYGYTF. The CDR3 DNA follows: TGCGCCAGCAGCTTGGAATCCCCTAACTATGGCTACACCTTC.

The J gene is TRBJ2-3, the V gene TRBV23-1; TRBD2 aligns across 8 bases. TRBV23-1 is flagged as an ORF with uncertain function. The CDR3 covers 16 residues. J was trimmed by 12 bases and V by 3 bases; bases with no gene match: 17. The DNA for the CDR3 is TGCGCCAGCAGTCATTCGCGGGGGGTTACCGACAAAGGACAGTATTTT. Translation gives CASSHSRGVTDKGQYF.

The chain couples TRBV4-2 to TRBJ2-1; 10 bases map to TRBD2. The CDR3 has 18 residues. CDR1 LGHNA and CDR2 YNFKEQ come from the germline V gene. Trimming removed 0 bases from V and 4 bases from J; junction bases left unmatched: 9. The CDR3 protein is CASSQDLRTSGLYNEQFF. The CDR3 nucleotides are TGTGCCAGCAGCCAAGATCTAAGGACTAGCGGCTTATACAATGAGCAGTTCTTC.

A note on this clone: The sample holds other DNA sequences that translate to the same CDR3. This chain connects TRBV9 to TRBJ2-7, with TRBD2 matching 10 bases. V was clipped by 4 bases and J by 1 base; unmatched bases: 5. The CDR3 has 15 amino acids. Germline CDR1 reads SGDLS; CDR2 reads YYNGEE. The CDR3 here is CASSPRTSGSYEQYF. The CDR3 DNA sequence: TGTGCCAGCAGCCCACGGACTAGCGGTTCCTACGAGCAGTACTTC.

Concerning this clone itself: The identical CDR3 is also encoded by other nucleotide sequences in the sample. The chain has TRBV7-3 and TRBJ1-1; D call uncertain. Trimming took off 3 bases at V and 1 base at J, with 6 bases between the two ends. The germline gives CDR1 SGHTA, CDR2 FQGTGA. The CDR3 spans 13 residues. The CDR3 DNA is TGTGCCAGCAGCTTTGCAGAGAACACTGAAGCTTTCTTT. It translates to CASSFAENTEAFF.